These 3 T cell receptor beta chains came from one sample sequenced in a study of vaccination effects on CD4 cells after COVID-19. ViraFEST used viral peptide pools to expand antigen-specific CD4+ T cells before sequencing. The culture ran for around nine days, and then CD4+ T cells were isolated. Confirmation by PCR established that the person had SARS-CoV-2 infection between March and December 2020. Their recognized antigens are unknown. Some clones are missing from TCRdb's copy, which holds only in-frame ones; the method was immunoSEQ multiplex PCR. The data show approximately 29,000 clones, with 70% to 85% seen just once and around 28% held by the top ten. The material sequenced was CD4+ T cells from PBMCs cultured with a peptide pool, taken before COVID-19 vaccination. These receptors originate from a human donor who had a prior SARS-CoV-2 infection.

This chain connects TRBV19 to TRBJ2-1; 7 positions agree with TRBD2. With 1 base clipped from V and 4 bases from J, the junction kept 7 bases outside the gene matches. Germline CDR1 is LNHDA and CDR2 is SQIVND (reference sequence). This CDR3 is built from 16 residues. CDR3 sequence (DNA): TGTGCCAGTAGTATAGGCTCTAGCGGCGTATACAATGAGCAGTTCTTC. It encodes CASSIGSSGVYNEQFF.

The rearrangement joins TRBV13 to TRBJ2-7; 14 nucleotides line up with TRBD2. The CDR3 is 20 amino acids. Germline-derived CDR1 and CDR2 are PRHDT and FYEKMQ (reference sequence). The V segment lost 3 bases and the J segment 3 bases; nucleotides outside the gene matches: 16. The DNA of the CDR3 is TGTGCCAGCAGCTTGGTGGCAGTCTGGACTAGCGGGAGGAGGGGCTACGAGCAGTACTTC. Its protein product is CASSLVAVWTSGRRGYEQYF.

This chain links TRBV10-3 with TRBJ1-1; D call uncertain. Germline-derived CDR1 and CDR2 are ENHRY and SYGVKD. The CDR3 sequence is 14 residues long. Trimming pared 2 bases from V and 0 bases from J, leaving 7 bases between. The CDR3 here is CAISETRMNTEAFF. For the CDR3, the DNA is TGTGCCATCAGTGAGACTAGGATGAACACTGAAGCTTTCTTT.